This passage covers 26 T cell receptor beta chains from one sample sequenced in a study of vaccination effects on CD4 cells after COVID-19. Their cognate antigens are unknown. Subsequent to a culture period of 10 to 11 days, CD4+ T cells were isolated. Subjects were given two BNT162b2 or mRNA-1273 vaccine doses. The method was immunoSEQ multiplex PCR; TCRdb's version includes in-frame clones alone and lacks a portion of them. The sample holds about 66,000 clones; roughly 80% are singletons and the top ten take 2.4%. The sample in question was CD4+ T cells from PBMCs cultured without peptide, obtained after COVID-19 vaccination. These receptor sequences come from a human donor who received a COVID-19 vaccine.

The gene calls are TRBV2 and TRBJ1-5; D is unclear. The CDR3 is 16 residues long. Germline loops: CDR1 SNHLY, CDR2 FYNNEI. V was cut by 6 bases and J by 2 bases, with 17 bases left in between. CDR3 bases: TGTGCCAGCAGCCCAACCAACTCTGGGGGCAATCAGCCCCAGCATTTT. Translation: CASSPTNSGGNQPQHF.

V usage is TRBV19 and J usage is TRBJ1-1; no definite D call. Trimming removed 8 bases at V and 3 bases at J, with 10 bases between. The CDR3 contains 12 residues. Germline assignment: CDR1 LNHDA and CDR2 SQIVND (reference sequence). The CDR3 nucleotides are TGTGCCAGTGGACTATCGGACACTGAAGCTTTCTTT. This sequence encodes CASGLSDTEAFF.

The gene calls are TRBV6-5 and TRBJ2-3; TRBD1 or TRBD2 may be the D gene (5 bases each). V lost 2 bases and J lost 2, with 11 bases in between. The CDR3 is 15 residues long. CDR1 MNHEY and CDR2 SVGAGI come from the germline V gene. CDR3: CASSYGGPPTDTQYF. CDR3 sequence (DNA): TGTGCCAGCAGTTACGGGGGTCCTCCCACAGATACGCAGTATTTT.

The CDR3 sequence is CASSEEPASGNTIYF. The DNA for the CDR3 is TGTGCCAGCAGTGAAGAGCCTGCCTCTGGAAACACCATATATTTT. J is TRBJ1-3 and V is TRBV2; D is unresolved. Germline values: CDR1 SNHLY, CDR2 FYNNEI. With 1 base removed from V and 0 bases from J, the gap between germline ends came to 7 bases. The CDR3 is 15 amino acids.

V usage is TRBV27 and J usage is TRBJ2-7; 9 bases match TRBD1. Germline CDR1 MNHEY, CDR2 SMNVEV (reference sequence). V was pared by 6 bases and J by 3 bases, with 9 bases of the junction left unmatched. The length of the CDR3 is 15 residues. This CDR3 is CASRRTGATFYEQYV. The CDR3 DNA sequence: TGTGCCAGCAGGCGGACAGGGGCCACCTTCTACGAGCAGTACGTC.

The chain uses TRBV6-5 and TRBJ1-1, with 8 bases fitting TRBD1. With 6 bases clipped from V and 4 bases from J, the junction kept 10 bases outside the gene matches. Germline CDR1 and CDR2: MNHEY and SVGAGI. This CDR3 is 15 amino acids long. The CDR3 coding sequence is TGTGCCAGCAGCTATATTGGGACAGGAATCACTGAAGCTTTCTTT. The encoded protein is CASSYIGTGITEAFF.

The chain recombines TRBV19 with TRBJ2-5; 12 nucleotides align to TRBD2. V shed 9 bases and J 4 bases; nucleotides not matched to a gene: 9. Germline CDR1 LNHDA, CDR2 SQIVND (reference sequence). The CDR3 runs 15 residues. In nucleotides, the CDR3 is TGTGCCAGCTCCTCTAGCGGGGGGGCGGGAGAGACCCAGTACTTC. This sequence encodes CASSSSGGAGETQYF.

In its sample, this clone was seen a few times. The chain couples TRBV5-5 to TRBJ2-7; D is ambiguous. V lost 0 bases and J 0 bases, leaving 10 bases between the germline ends. CDR1 is SGHKS and CDR2 is YYEKEE in the germline V gene (reference sequence). This CDR3 is built from 15 residues. CDR3 sequence (DNA): TGTGCCAGCAGCTTGGCAGTCGTGCGCTCCTACGAGCAGTACGTC. Translation: CASSLAVVRSYEQYV.

This clone has just a few counts. V and J are TRBV19 and TRBJ1-5; D gene uncertain. CDR1 LNHDA and CDR2 SQIVND come from the germline V gene (reference sequence). V was shortened by 3 bases and J by 7 bases, with 7 bases between the two germline ends. The CDR3 runs to 12 residues. CDR3 bases: TGTGCCAGTAGTATGCGAACCCAGCCCCAGCATTTT. Protein sequence: CASSMRTQPQHF.

This chain uses TRBV5-1 with TRBJ1-3; weak D call: TRBD1 (6 bases). Trimming removed 4 bases at V and 2 bases at J, with 13 bases between. The germline CDR1 and CDR2 sequences are SGHRS and YFSETQ. The CDR3 length is 15 residues. The CDR3 region has the DNA TGCGCCAGCAGCACTTTCCCAGGGGCTGGAAACACCATATATTTT. The encoded protein is CASSTFPGAGNTIYF.

The chain has TRBV6-5 and TRBJ2-4; 7 bases map to TRBD1. The ends lost 8 bases at V and 8 bases at J; junction bases unmatched: 9. Germline V gives CDR1 MNHEY, CDR2 SVGAGI. This CDR3 comprises 13 residues. The CDR3 bases are TGTGCCAGCTCGGGGAAGCAGGGGGACATTCAGTACTTC. As protein: CASSGKQGDIQYF.

This chain connects TRBV7-2 to TRBJ2-5, with 8 nucleotides matching TRBD2. The CDR3 extends over 13 amino acids. Trimming took 3 bases from V and 3 from J; bases not matched to a gene: 0. Germline CDR1 is SGHTA and CDR2 is FQGNSA. The CDR3: CASSFGGEETQYF. CDR3 sequence (DNA): TGTGCCAGCAGCTTCGGGGGGGAAGAGACCCAGTACTTC.

The chain uses TRBV4-3 and TRBJ1-5; D perhaps matches TRBD1 (6 bases). The CDR3 has 13 amino acids. Germline assignment: CDR1 LGHNA and CDR2 YSLEER. Trimming removed 0 bases from V and 7 bases from J, with 7 bases in between. The CDR3 nucleotides are TGCGCCAGCAGCCAAGAAAGGGGGCAGCCCCAGCATTTT. Its protein product is CASSQERGQPQHF.

The chain has TRBV7-8 and TRBJ2-7; D uncertain. Deletions cut 1 base from V and 1 base from J, with 11 bases between. Germline V lookup: CDR1 SGHVS, CDR2 FQNEAQ. The CDR3 has 15 amino acids. The CDR3 DNA is TGTGCCAGCAGCTTAGAACGAGGCGGATCCTACGAGCAGTACGTC. Amino acids: CASSLERGGSYEQYV.

This clone appeared a single time. This sequence joins TRBV6-5 and TRBJ1-3, with unresolved D. V lost 9 bases to trimming and J lost 1 base, with 16 bases between them. The germline CDR1 and CDR2 sequences are MNHEY and SVGAGI. The CDR3 is made up of 15 amino acids. DNA for the CDR3: TGTGCCAGTTACCCAGACACCATTTCTGGAAACACCATATATTTT. The encoded protein is CASYPDTISGNTIYF.

This clone came up once. J is TRBJ2-2 and V is TRBV19, with 16 bases that match TRBD2. Germline CDR1 and CDR2: LNHDA and SQIVND (reference sequence). The CDR3 is 17 amino acids. J gave up 5 bases and V 5 bases, and 5 bases lay outside the gene matches. CDR3: CASSAGLAGGHTGELFF. The CDR3, as DNA: TGTGCCAGTAGTGCGGGACTAGCGGGGGGGCATACCGGGGAGCTGTTTTTT.

The chain recombines TRBV12-3 or TRBV12-4 with TRBJ1-5, with 7 bases lining up with TRBD1. There are 13 residues in the CDR3. V lost 5 bases to trimming and J lost 6 bases; unmatched junction nucleotides: 4. In DNA form, the CDR3 reads TGTGCCAGCAGTCTGAACAGGGGTCAGCCCCAGCATTTT. Protein sequence: CASSLNRGQPQHF.

This sequence joins TRBV29-1 and TRBJ2-1; perhaps TRBD2 as D (5 bases). Trimming shortened V by 2 bases and J by 7 bases, and 12 bases separated the two germline ends. The CDR3 is made up of 13 amino acids. Germline CDR1 reads SQVTM; CDR2 reads ANQGSEA. CDR3 nucleotides: TGCAGCGTTGAAAAAGGTGGCGGGAATGAGCAGTTCTTC. Amino acid sequence: CSVEKGGGNEQFF.

The V and J genes are TRBV5-5 and TRBJ2-7, with a tentative D call TRBD2 (7 bases). The germline V and J ends were trimmed by 3 bases and 2 bases, with 15 bases remaining between them. Germline values: CDR1 SGHKS, CDR2 YYEKEE (reference sequence). This CDR3 region has 15 residues. The CDR3 DNA reads as TGTGCCAGCAGCTCTATGGGGGGGCCAGCCTACGAGCAGTACGTC. Its protein product is CASSSMGGPAYEQYV.

About this clone itself: An end of the junction differs from the germline gene, which may be a read error. This chain connects TRBV6-5 to TRBJ2-5, with 8 bases fitting TRBD2. CDR1 and CDR2 from the germline V gene are MNHEY and SVGAGI. This CDR3 has 14 residues. The CDR3 reads CGSRGGISQETQYF. The DNA of the CDR3 is TGTGGCAGCCGGGGGGGAATATCCCAAGAGACCCAGTACTTC.

The J gene is TRBJ2-5, the V gene TRBV7-9; no reliable D call. The CDR3 contains 13 residues. Germline V gene data show CDR1 as SEHNR and CDR2 as FQNEAQ (reference sequence). Trimming took off 4 bases at V and 5 bases at J, with 11 bases between the two ends. CDR3: CASSSIVVETQYF. The CDR3 coding sequence is TGTGCCAGCAGCTCAATCGTTGTGGAGACCCAGTACTTC.

The chain employs TRBV7-2 and TRBJ1-1; D unclear. Germline values: CDR1 SGHTA, CDR2 FQGNSA. This CDR3 comprises 13 residues. Trimming pared 6 bases from V and 0 bases from J, leaving 8 bases between. The DNA for the CDR3 is TGTGCCAGCAGTTCCTCGATGAACACTGAAGCTTTCTTT. It specifies CASSSSMNTEAFF.

The chain joins TRBV6-4 to TRBJ2-2; 7 bases line up with TRBD1. CDR3 length: 14 residues. From germline, CDR1 is MRHNA and CDR2 SNTAGT. V gave up 4 bases and J gave up 4 bases; unmatched junction bases: 3. CDR3 protein: CASSGQGSTGELFF. The CDR3 DNA is TGTGCCAGCAGTGGACAGGGTAGCACCGGGGAGCTGTTTTTT.

This chain links TRBV9 with TRBJ1-3, with D perhaps matching TRBD1 (6 bases). This CDR3 has 15 residues. Germline CDR1 and CDR2: SGDLS and YYNGEE. Trimming took off 4 bases at V and 4 bases at J, with 15 bases between the two ends. Here the CDR3 reads CASSPPGGAGNTIYF. The CDR3 bases are TGTGCCAGCAGCCCCCCCGGGGGCGCAGGAAACACCATATATTTT.

The J gene is TRBJ1-1, the V gene TRBV18; 10 nucleotides agree with TRBD1. Trimming cost V 6 bases and J 0 bases; bases outside gene matches: 7. The germline gives CDR1 KGHSH, CDR2 LQKENI. The CDR3 loop spans 16 amino acids. This chain's CDR3 is CASSLTGGGVNTEAFF. The CDR3 DNA reads TGTGCCAGCTCGCTGACAGGGGGCGGGGTGAACACTGAAGCTTTCTTT.

This sequence joins TRBV7-2 and TRBJ1-2; D gene unclear. V lost 7 bases and J 7 bases, leaving 13 bases between the germline ends. This CDR3 comprises 12 residues. Germline V gene data show CDR1 as SGHTA and CDR2 as FQGNSA. CDR3 sequence: CASTLTTGGYTF. The CDR3 region has the DNA TGTGCCAGCACTCTGACTACGGGTGGCTACACCTTC. Supplemented by reference TRBV7-2 and TRBJ1-2, the full variable domain reads GAGVSQSPSNKVTEKGKDVELRCDPISGHTALYWYRQSLGQGLEFLIYFQGNSAPDKSGLPSDRFSAERTGGSVSTLTIQRTQQEDSAVYLCASTLTTGGYTFGSGTRLTVV.